These 20 T cell receptor beta chains came from one sample sequenced in a study of shared clonotypes between healthy human individuals. TCRdb's copy holds only in-frame clones and misses some; the assay was immunoSEQ multiplex PCR. The profile shows around 2,000,000 clones, roughly 94% of them singletons. Naive CD8 cells were CD45RO-negative, positively selected for CCR7, excluding terminally differentiated effector memory CD45RA+ cells. The specimen was naive CD8+ T cells sorted from blood. The origin of the receptors is a man aged 18 to 30 in good health.

The genes are TRBV7-9 and TRBJ2-1; perhaps TRBD2 as D (5 bases). The V end lost 5 bases, the J end lost 7 bases, and 9 bases lay between the germline ends. CDR1 is SEHNR and CDR2 is FQNEAQ in the germline V gene (reference sequence). CDR3 length: 12 amino acids. The chain's CDR3 is CASSREGNEQFF. CDR3 in DNA: TGTGCCAGCAGCCGAGAGGGAAATGAGCAGTTCTTC.

V is TRBV5-6 and J is TRBJ1-1; possibly TRBD1 for D (6 bases). Germline CDR1 reads SGHDT; CDR2 reads YYEEEE. V dropped 5 bases and J dropped 4 bases, with 12 bases sitting between them. The CDR3 runs 13 residues. The CDR3 coding sequence is TGTGCCAGCAGTCCGGACAGATTCACTGAAGCTTTCTTT. Translating it yields CASSPDRFTEAFF.

Notes on this clone: Other nucleotide sequences from this sample produce the same CDR3. The V gene is TRBV7-9, the J gene TRBJ2-1; 7 bases are a match to TRBD2. The ends lost 5 bases at V and 6 bases at J; junction bases unmatched: 4. CDR1 and CDR2 (germline): SEHNR, FQNEAQ (reference sequence). This CDR3 is built from 13 residues. The CDR3 region is CASSLIAGNEQFF. The CDR3 DNA sequence: TGTGCCAGCAGCCTGATAGCGGGCAATGAGCAGTTCTTC.

The chain employs TRBV2 and TRBJ2-3, with D perhaps matching TRBD1 or TRBD2 (7 bases each). Germline assignment: CDR1 SNHLY and CDR2 FYNNEI. This CDR3 is 16 amino acids long. Between the trimmed V and J ends, which lost 2 bases and 2 bases, there was a span of 14 bases. The CDR3 DNA reads TGTGCCAGCAGTGAAATGTCAGGGGGGGACACAGATACGCAGTATTTT. Encoded protein: CASSEMSGGDTDTQYF.

The genes are TRBV9 and TRBJ1-1, with 11 bases lining up with TRBD1. The germline V gene has CDR1 SGDLS and CDR2 YYNGEE. The CDR3 loop spans 14 amino acids. The junction had 3 bases not matched to a gene; V was cut back by 4 bases and J by 4 bases. The CDR3 sequence is CASSTGTGGTEAFF. The CDR3 nucleotides read TGTGCCAGCAGCACCGGGACAGGGGGCACTGAAGCTTTCTTT.

This clone was seen a single time. The chain joins TRBV4-1 to TRBJ1-1; D might be TRBD1 (6 bases). CDR1 is MGHRA and CDR2 is YSYEKL in the germline V gene. Between the trimmed V and J ends, which lost 3 bases and 5 bases, there was a span of 13 bases. The CDR3 length is 14 residues. The CDR3 DNA reads as TGCGCCAGCAGCCAGATACAGGGAGTAACTGAAGCTTTCTTT. It is translated as CASSQIQGVTEAFF.

The chain combines TRBV29-1 with TRBJ2-7; a possible D gene is TRBD2 (6 bases). CDR1 and CDR2 from the germline V gene are SQVTM and ANQGSEA. Trimming took off 7 bases at V and 3 bases at J, with 16 bases between the two ends. The CDR3 contains 13 residues. Written as DNA, the CDR3 is TGCAGCGCAAAAACGGGAGCCTTCTACGAGCAGTACTTC. Translating gives CSAKTGAFYEQYF.

This chain joins TRBV10-2 and TRBJ2-7; 9 bases are a match to TRBD2. The J segment lost 3 bases and the V segment lost 0 bases, leaving 6 bases of the junction unmatched. This CDR3 has 16 residues. CDR1 is WSHSY, CDR2 SAAADI, per germline. For the CDR3, the DNA is TGCGCCAGCAGTGAGTCAGGAGCGGGAGGCGGCTACGAGCAGTACTTC. Its protein product is CASSESGAGGGYEQYF.

The sample holds many counts of this clone. The chain couples TRBV27 to TRBJ1-2, with 7 bases lining up with TRBD1. This CDR3 has 15 amino acids. Germline V CDR1 and CDR2: MNHEY, SMNVEV (reference sequence). V lost 3 bases to trimming and J lost 3 bases; unmatched junction nucleotides: 7. CDR3 in amino acids: CASSFSGGSYYGYTF. DNA of the CDR3: TGTGCCAGCAGTTTCTCAGGGGGTTCGTACTATGGCTACACCTTC.

The chain is built from TRBV13 and TRBJ1-1; no clear D. Per germline, CDR1 PRHDT and CDR2 FYEKMQ (reference sequence). With 5 bases removed from V and 5 bases from J, the gap between germline ends came to 9 bases. This CDR3 is 12 amino acids long. The CDR3 here is CASSTDGTEAFF. The CDR3 DNA is TGTGCCAGCAGCACAGACGGTACTGAAGCTTTCTTT.

The V and J genes are TRBV5-6 and TRBJ2-7; 10 bases map to TRBD2. Germline CDR1 is SGHDT and CDR2 is YYEEEE. V dropped 4 bases and J dropped 2; count of bases not matched to a gene: 6. The CDR3 contains 15 residues. The CDR3 DNA reads as TGTGCCAGCAGCGCGGAACTAGCGGGGCCCTACGAGCAGTACTTC. This translates into CASSAELAGPYEQYF.

This rearrangement joins TRBV7-3 to TRBJ2-3, with 8 bases aligning to TRBD2. Germline lookup yields CDR1 SGHTA and CDR2 FQGTGA. The CDR3 contains 16 residues. J was trimmed by 6 bases and V by 2 bases; bases with no gene match: 10. The CDR3 reads CASSLLGSGGLDTQYF. CDR3 nucleotides: TGTGCCAGCAGCTTATTAGGAAGCGGGGGTCTGGATACGCAGTATTTT.

This CDR3 is CASSQDRRLAGGNNEQFF. The CDR3 DNA reads as TGCGCCAGCAGCCAAGACAGGAGGCTAGCGGGAGGGAACAATGAGCAGTTCTTC. The genes are TRBV4-1 and TRBJ2-1; 12 bases align to TRBD2. Germline lookup yields CDR1 MGHRA and CDR2 YSYEKL. J was trimmed by 5 bases and V by 0 bases; bases with no gene match: 8. This CDR3 is 18 amino acids long.

The chain couples TRBV5-6 to TRBJ2-5; no reliable D call. The CDR3 is 15 amino acids. CDR1 SGHDT and CDR2 YYEEEE come from the germline V gene. V was trimmed by 0 bases and J by 2 bases, leaving 11 bases between them. CDR3 DNA: TGTGCCAGCAGCTTGGCCCCGTTGACTCAAGAGACCCAGTACTTC. This encodes CASSLAPLTQETQYF. Looking up the rest from reference TRBV5-6 and TRBJ2-5 gives the full variable domain: DAGVTQSPTHLIKTRGQQVTLRCSPKSGHDTVSWYQQALGQGPQFIFQYYEEEERQRGNFPDRFSGHQFPNYSSELNVNALLLGDSALYLCASSLAPLTQETQYFGPGTRLLVL.

The chain combines TRBV27 with TRBJ2-1, with 9 bases lining up with TRBD2. Germline V lookup: CDR1 MNHEY, CDR2 SMNVEV (reference sequence). Trimming took 5 bases from V and 4 from J; bases not matched to a gene: 6. The CDR3 covers 15 residues. The CDR3 here is CASSLAGPGYNEQFF. The CDR3 bases are TGTGCCAGCAGTCTAGCGGGACCAGGGTACAATGAGCAGTTCTTC.

The J gene is TRBJ2-2, the V gene TRBV4-1; 10 nucleotides match TRBD2. Trimming at V came to 2 bases and at J to 6 bases, leaving 3 bases not matched to a gene. Germline CDR1 reads MGHRA; CDR2 reads YSYEKL. This CDR3 comprises 15 residues. Here the CDR3 DNA reads TGCGCCAGCAGCCAACTAGCGGGGGACCCCGGGGAGCTGTTTTTT. This encodes CASSQLAGDPGELFF.

Concerning this clone: At the DNA level, this CDR3 is encoded by other sequences in the same sample as well. The chain employs TRBV27 and TRBJ2-1; 10 bases map to TRBD2. The germline V gene has CDR1 MNHEY and CDR2 SMNVEV (reference sequence). CDR3 size: 13 residues. V shed 8 bases, J shed 5 bases, and the junction held 3 bases outside the gene matches. CDR3 protein: CASRLAGDNEQFF. CDR3 sequence (DNA): TGTGCCAGCCGGCTAGCGGGGGACAATGAGCAGTTCTTC.

V gene TRBV5-6 combines with J gene TRBJ2-5; TRBD2 might be the D (6 bases). The V end lost 4 bases, the J end lost 5 bases, and 12 bases lay between the germline ends. Germline-derived CDR1 and CDR2 are SGHDT and YYEEEE. This CDR3 has 13 residues. The CDR3 loop is CASSDKLAETQYF. The CDR3 DNA follows: TGTGCCAGCAGCGACAAGCTAGCGGAGACCCAGTACTTC.

V gene TRBV11-2 combines with J gene TRBJ2-5; 10 nucleotides match TRBD2. The CDR3 consists of 14 residues. From germline, CDR1 is SGHAT and CDR2 FQNNGV. The ends lost 5 bases at V and 5 bases at J; junction bases unmatched: 5. CDR3 region: CASSRTSGDETQYF. The CDR3 bases are TGTGCCAGCAGCCGAACTAGCGGGGACGAGACCCAGTACTTC.

The chain links TRBV30 to TRBJ2-7; D is unclear. CDR1 GTSNPN and CDR2 SVGIG come from the germline V gene (reference sequence). Trimming removed 2 bases at V and 6 bases at J, with 8 bases between. There are 11 residues in the CDR3. CDR3 DNA: TGTGCCTGGAGTTTCACCGCCGAGCAGTACTTC. It encodes CAWSFTAEQYF.